This is a list of T cell receptor beta chains from one sample in a study of cytomegalovirus exposure and HLA in healthy donors. Clones were sequenced by immunoSEQ multiplex PCR, and TCRdb holds only the in-frame ones, with some missing. The table has around 100,000 clones, roughly four fifths seen once. Sequencing input: PBMCs. All receptors come from a male donor in good health and CMV-seropositive. The conserved cysteine and the conserved F or W are not part of the CDR3 here. Each record gives: J gene, D gene, V gene, CDR3 protein. The D gene is left open where the match is weak.

TRBJ2-2 TRBD2 TRBV7-3 ASSLMGLAGGTGELF
TRBJ1-1 - TRBV5-1 ASSLARNTEAF
TRBJ1-3 - TRBV6-5 ASSTSSGNTIY
TRBJ2-5 - TRBV29-1 SVAPTGGETQY
TRBJ2-3 TRBD2 TRBV7-2 ASSPQTGGGYTDTQY
TRBJ1-2 - TRBV19 APTGGGYT
TRBJ2-7 - TRBV5-5 ASSPTGEGNEQY
TRBJ1-5 TRBD1 TRBV6-1 ASSGQGSQPQH
TRBJ2-1 - TRBV4-3 ASSQDRSTFFSNEQF
TRBJ1-3 TRBD1 TRBV4-1 ASSQAGGRWDTIY
TRBJ1-2 TRBD1 TRBV7-2 ASSLGGTGVRYGYT
TRBJ2-6 TRBD1 TRBV10-3 AISAWTGGRGPGANVLT
TRBJ2-5 TRBD2 TRBV5-1 ASSSGGPNGETQY
TRBJ2-3 TRBD2 TRBV9 ASTRLASTDTQY
TRBJ2-3 - TRBV11-2 ASSHYTGEADTQY
TRBJ2-1 - TRBV7-2 ASSYGRYNEQF
TRBJ1-6 TRBD1 TRBV5-1 ASSLGQGGSASPLH
TRBJ1-2 TRBD1 TRBV11-3 ASSMGQIYGYT
TRBJ2-3 - TRBV5-4 ASSLTGRDTQY
TRBJ2-6 TRBD1 TRBV12-5 ASGPIRQQGTPSSGANVLT
TRBJ2-1 TRBD2 TRBV12-5 ASGFPNGGDDEQF
TRBJ2-5 - TRBV19 ASSTEETQY
TRBJ1-2 TRBD1 TRBV6-5 ASSYPTGGRCGYT
TRBJ2-3 TRBD2 TRBV7-8 ASSYERGTQY
TRBJ2-7 TRBD1 TRBV6-6 ASSYISGQGDEQY
TRBJ1-4 TRBD1 TRBV5-8 ASSSRQGMLF
TRBJ2-2 TRBD2 TRBV7-8 ASSRRGGGTGELF
TRBJ2-7 TRBD1 TRBV13 ASSIGQGYEQY
TRBJ2-1 - TRBV19 ASSTPGSREQF
TRBJ1-4 - TRBV7-9 ASSSLGAPNEKLF
TRBJ1-2 - TRBV6-6 ASTTDGLNYGYT
TRBJ2-3 - TRBV9 ASSVEAPDTQY
TRBJ1-6 - TRBV7-9 ASSSPFNSPLH
TRBJ1-6 - TRBV2 ASSEGDWSRSLH
TRBJ2-1 - TRBV5-6 ASSLRWGTYNEQF
TRBJ1-1 TRBD1 TRBV6-1 ASSDRDRGTEAF
TRBJ1-6 - TRBV7-6 ASSDPPAGANSPLH
TRBJ1-6 - TRBV7-2 ASSLGGAISPLH
TRBJ2-5 - TRBV5-6 ASSLEREETQY
TRBJ2-3 TRBD2 TRBV7-9 ASSLTSGLADTQY
TRBJ2-7 - TRBV15 ATSRDTTYEQY
TRBJ2-5 - TRBV7-2 ASRRDKPQETQY
TRBJ2-7 - TRBV21-1 ASSNFPRAAEQY
TRBJ2-7 - TRBV4-2 ASSPGLDDEQY
TRBJ1-2 TRBD1 TRBV7-9 ASSFPTGAYGYT
TRBJ2-6 - TRBV7-8 ASSLSRVSGANVLT
TRBJ1-2 - TRBV28 ASSSGTGLGYT
TRBJ2-1 TRBD1 TRBV5-1 ASSPPGQGGNEQF
TRBJ2-7 - TRBV5-6 ASSFVSPYEQY
TRBJ2-5 TRBD2 TRBV29-1 SVVSGGETQY
TRBJ2-7 TRBD1 TRBV4-3 ASSQYHGTAFYEQY
TRBJ1-4 TRBD1 TRBV10-3 AISEASGGREKLF
TRBJ2-5 TRBD1 TRBV5-4 ASTRGTGEETQY